Following are 18 T cell receptor beta chains from one sample sequenced in a study of T-cell memory formation after mild COVID-19. TCRdb analysed the 5' RACE reads with MiXCR anew, one entry per CDR3 protein. The repertoire holds 300,000 or so distinct CDR3 sequences, with roughly 17% as singletons. Material: PBMCs or a T cell subset sorted from them (not recorded which). The receptors were gathered from a man between 18 and 35 years old who had mild COVID-19 (a few samples of this study predate the infection). Cell type and time point are not known.

This clonotype was seen only a few times. J is TRBJ2-5 and V is TRBV11-1; weak D call: TRBD2 (5 bases). Trimming removed 7 bases at V and 2 bases at J, with 14 bases between. This CDR3 is built from 14 residues. Germline V lookup: CDR1 SGHAT, CDR2 FQDESV (reference sequence). The CDR3 DNA follows: TGTGCCAGCAACTCAGGACTGGAGCAAGAGACCCAGTACTTC. Its translation is CASNSGLEQETQYF.

This clonotype has just a few counts. The J gene is TRBJ1-2, the V gene TRBV6-2 or TRBV6-3; 7 bases are shared with TRBD1. J gave up 2 bases and V 6 bases, and 12 bases lay outside the gene matches. The V gene's germline CDR1 is MNHEY and CDR2 SVGEGT. CDR3 size: 16 residues. This CDR3 reads CASRYAGQAENYGYTF. For the CDR3, the DNA is TGTGCCAGCAGATACGCTGGACAGGCGGAAAACTATGGCTACACCTTC.

The chain links TRBV27 to TRBJ2-7, with 7 positions matching TRBD1. After removal of 8 bases from V and 5 bases from J, the junction contained 12 bases not matched to a gene. Germline V lookup: CDR1 MNHEY, CDR2 SMNVEV (reference sequence). The CDR3 has 14 amino acids. The CDR3 DNA reads TGTGCCAGCTCGGGATTCGACAGGGACAACGAGCAGTACTTC. It encodes CASSGFDRDNEQYF.

This clonotype was seen a handful of times. The V call is TRBV15, the J call TRBJ2-3; 8 positions match TRBD2. This CDR3 is built from 17 residues. The germline V gene encodes CDR1 LNHNV and CDR2 YYDKDF (reference sequence). V dropped 4 bases and J dropped 2; count of bases not matched to a gene: 11. CDR3 in DNA: TGTGCCACCAGCAAACGGTGGGTTAGCGGGGACACAGATACGCAGTATTTT. It encodes CATSKRWVSGDTDTQYF.

The gene calls are TRBV15 and TRBJ2-6; D is unclear. This CDR3 comprises 13 residues. The germline V and J ends were trimmed by 3 bases and 4 bases, with 4 bases remaining between them. Looked up from germline, CDR1 is LNHNV and CDR2 is YYDKDF (reference sequence). The DNA of the CDR3 is TGTGCCACCAGCAGGACCGGGGCCAACGTCCTGACTTTC. Amino acid sequence: CATSRTGANVLTF.

A few counts support this clonotype. The chain carries TRBV25-1 and TRBJ2-7, with 9 bases aligning to TRBD1. The V segment lost 4 bases and the J segment 0 bases; nucleotides outside the gene matches: 10. The CDR3 length is 17 residues. Germline lookup yields CDR1 MGHDK and CDR2 SYGVNS. CDR3 DNA: TGTGCCAGCAGTGCCACCGAACCGGGACAGGGCTCCTACGAGCAGTACTTC. This encodes CASSATEPGQGSYEQYF.

CDR3 in amino acids: CASSQDLRNRDDYGYTF. The CDR3 DNA is TGCGCCAGCAGCCAAGATTTGCGGAACAGGGATGACTATGGCTACACCTTC. This chain links TRBV4-1 with TRBJ1-2; tentatively, D is TRBD1 (6 bases). Germline CDR1 reads MGHRA; CDR2 reads YSYEKL. Deletions cut 0 bases from V and 3 bases from J, with 17 bases between. CDR3 length: 17 residues.

This clonotype was detected ten times or more. The chain has TRBV12-3 or TRBV12-4 and TRBJ2-3, with TRBD2 identical over 8 bases. V was clipped by 6 bases and J by 1 base; unmatched bases: 0. The CDR3 has 13 residues. The chain's CDR3 is CASRRGGTDTQYF. CDR3 DNA sequence: TGTGCCAGCAGGCGGGGGGGCACAGATACGCAGTATTTT.

This sequence joins TRBV6-4 and TRBJ2-1; the match to TRBD2 covers 7 bases. V shed 1 base, J shed 5 bases, and the junction held 2 bases outside the gene matches. Germline assignment: CDR1 MRHNA and CDR2 SNTAGT. There are 14 residues in the CDR3. The CDR3 sequence is CASSDLRGNNEQFF. The DNA of the CDR3 is TGTGCCAGCAGTGACTTGCGGGGGAACAATGAGCAGTTCTTC.

This clonotype was picked up many times. The J gene is TRBJ1-1, the V gene TRBV5-1; a weak D match, TRBD1 (6 bases). Germline CDR1 and CDR2: SGHRS and YFSETQ. This CDR3 spans 13 amino acids. V dropped 0 bases and J dropped 8 bases, with 11 bases sitting between them. CDR3 sequence (DNA): TGCGCCAGCAGCTTGGAAGTACAGGGAGAAGCTTTCTTT. Protein: CASSLEVQGEAFF.

The gene calls are TRBV2 and TRBJ2-3; D is unclear. This CDR3 has 10 residues. Germline lookup yields CDR1 SNHLY and CDR2 FYNNEI. V was trimmed by 6 bases and J by 3 bases, leaving 1 base between them. Written as DNA, the CDR3 is TGTGCCAGCAGAACAGATACGCAGTATTTT. Translation: CASRTDTQYF. Together with reference TRBV2 and TRBJ2-3, the CDR3 gives the full variable domain: EPEVTQTPSHQVTQMGQEVILRCVPISNHLYFYWYRQILGQKVEFLVSFYNNEISEKSEIFDDQFSVERPDGSNFTLKIRSTKLEDSAMYFCASRTDTQYFGPGTRLTVL.

This chain joins TRBV4-2 and TRBJ2-3, with unresolved D. CDR3 length: 14 residues. Germline V gives CDR1 LGHNA, CDR2 YNFKEQ. The V end lost 0 bases, the J end lost 2 bases, and 6 bases lay between the germline ends. CDR3 sequence reads: CASSQDRTTDTQYF. The CDR3 nucleotides are TGTGCCAGCAGCCAAGATAGGACCACAGATACGCAGTATTTT.

This clonotype came up many times. The rearrangement joins TRBV12-5 to TRBJ2-1; perhaps TRBD2 as D (7 bases). The CDR3 has 15 residues. Per the germline V gene, CDR1 is LGHNT and CDR2 is FRNRAP. The germline V and J ends were trimmed by 5 bases and 6 bases, with 17 bases remaining between them. Here the CDR3 DNA reads TGTGCTAGTGGTACCACAGGGAGGGTAACCAATGAGCAGTTCTTC. Translated, it gives CASGTTGRVTNEQFF.

This clonotype was picked up a small number of times. The chain has TRBV7-2 and TRBJ2-2; D remains unclear. Germline V gene sequence: CDR1 SGHTA, CDR2 FQGNSA. V was trimmed by 5 bases and J by 0 bases, leaving 7 bases between them. This CDR3 has 14 amino acids. CDR3 sequence: CASSPTPNTGELFF. The DNA for the CDR3 is TGTGCCAGCAGCCCTACACCGAACACCGGGGAGCTGTTTTTT.

The chain employs TRBV7-9 and TRBJ2-1; TRBD1 is a possible D gene (6 bases). The length of the CDR3 is 15 residues. Germline V gives CDR1 SEHNR, CDR2 FQNEAQ (reference sequence). Trimming pared 5 bases from V and 8 bases from J, leaving 19 bases between. The CDR3 reads CASSVTGTIGDEQFF. The CDR3 nucleotides read TGTGCCAGCAGCGTGACCGGGACAATAGGCGATGAGCAGTTCTTC.

This clonotype was observed a few times. V gene TRBV5-1 combines with J gene TRBJ1-1; TRBD1 aligns across 8 bases. The CDR3 loop spans 15 amino acids. Germline V gene data show CDR1 as SGHRS and CDR2 as YFSETQ. The J segment lost 5 bases and the V segment lost 0 bases, leaving 6 bases of the junction unmatched. The CDR3 spells CASSLDVTGVTEAFF. For the CDR3, the DNA is TGCGCCAGCAGCTTGGACGTGACAGGGGTTACTGAAGCTTTCTTT.

The sample holds many counts of this clonotype. The gene calls are TRBV5-1 and TRBJ2-5, with TRBD1 matching over 8 bases. The CDR3 length is 13 residues. From germline, CDR1 is SGHRS and CDR2 YFSETQ. Trimming at V came to 7 bases and at J to 5 bases, leaving 7 bases not matched to a gene. CDR3 nucleotides: TGCGCCAGCGCCCGAGCAGGGGGCGAGACCCAGTACTTC. Protein: CASARAGGETQYF.

This rearrangement joins TRBV9 to TRBJ2-5, with 10 positions matching TRBD1. The CDR3 length is 15 residues. Germline CDR1 reads SGDLS; CDR2 reads YYNGEE. The V and J ends lost 3 bases and 7 bases, in that order; junction bases with no gene match: 9. The CDR3 DNA reads TGTGCCAGCAGCGAAAGCGACAGGGGGCGAGGGACCCAGTACTTC. Its translation: CASSESDRGRGTQYF.